These 23 T cell receptor beta chains originate from one sample sequenced in a study of CD8 T cells in ankylosing spondylitis. MiXCR was run by TCRdb on the 5' RACE reads, yielding one entry per CDR3 protein. The data show a few hundred thousand distinct CDR3 sequences, over 9.5% seen once. The sample was blood, either unsorted or a sorted T cell fraction (not recorded which). The receptors stem from a male donor with ankylosing spondylitis or in good health (not recorded which).

This clonotype was observed many times. The V and J genes are TRBV7-2 and TRBJ2-7; D perhaps matches TRBD1 (6 bases). Germline V gives CDR1 SGHTA, CDR2 FQGNSA. Trimming shortened V by 6 bases and J by 2 bases, and 14 bases separated the two germline ends. The CDR3 extends over 14 amino acids. The chain's CDR3 is CASRLYDRTYEQYF. DNA of the CDR3: TGTGCCAGCAGGTTATATGACAGGACCTACGAGCAGTACTTC.

This clonotype came up many times. V gene TRBV5-1 combines with J gene TRBJ2-5; 7 nucleotides match TRBD2. The CDR3 is 16 residues long. The germline V gene has CDR1 SGHRS and CDR2 YFSETQ. V lost 1 base and J lost 2; bases outside the gene matches: 8. The chain's CDR3 is CASSLRTSGRQETQYF. CDR3 in DNA: TGCGCCAGCAGCTTGAGGACCTCCGGGAGGCAAGAGACCCAGTACTTC.

This clonotype was seen repeatedly, ten times or more. V usage is TRBV20-1 and J usage is TRBJ2-5, with 12 nucleotides matching TRBD2. CDR1 and CDR2 (germline): DFQATT, SNEGSKA (reference sequence). The trim removed 6 bases at V and 5 bases at J, leaving 10 bases unmatched. The CDR3 covers 15 residues. Written as DNA, the CDR3 is TGCAGTGCCCCATCGCGACTAGCGGGGGTGGAGACCCAGTACTTC. Its translation is CSAPSRLAGVETQYF.

This clonotype was recorded many times. V is TRBV15 and J is TRBJ2-1, with 13 bases that match TRBD2. Germline V gives CDR1 LNHNV, CDR2 YYDKDF (reference sequence). The V and J ends lost 1 base and 8 bases, in that order; junction bases with no gene match: 2. The CDR3 is 15 amino acids. The DNA for the CDR3 is TGTGCCACCAGCAGAGGACTAGCGGGGGGCTATGAGCAGTTCTTC. The encoded protein is CATSRGLAGGYEQFF.

The chain recombines TRBV5-5 with TRBJ2-1, with D unresolved. V lost 0 bases, J lost 9 bases, and 16 bases lay in between. The CDR3 runs 15 residues. Germline V gene sequence: CDR1 SGHKS, CDR2 YYEKEE (reference sequence). The CDR3 nucleotides read TGTGCCAGCAGCTTGGAGGCCGCTACCTGGGGTGAGCAGTTCTTC. Its translation is CASSLEAATWGEQFF.

This clonotype has at least ten counts. J is TRBJ2-5 and V is TRBV29-1, with TRBD1 matching over 10 bases. V gave up 5 bases and J gave up 5 bases; unmatched junction bases: 2. From germline, CDR1 is SQVTM and CDR2 ANQGSEA. This CDR3 comprises 12 residues. This chain's CDR3 is CSVQDRGETQYF. The CDR3 DNA reads as TGCAGCGTTCAGGACAGGGGGGAGACCCAGTACTTC.

This clonotype showed up many times. The chain joins TRBV4-2 to TRBJ2-4; 11 nucleotides agree with TRBD1. The CDR3 runs 19 residues. Germline CDR1 reads LGHNA; CDR2 reads YNFKEQ. Trimming removed 4 bases from V and 0 bases from J; junction bases left unmatched: 11. The CDR3 region is CASSPQGQGGEIAKNIQYF. CDR3 DNA: TGTGCCAGCAGCCCCCAGGGACAGGGGGGGGAAATAGCCAAAAACATTCAGTACTTC.

The chain links TRBV7-6 to TRBJ2-5; 12 bases agree with TRBD2. The CDR3 spans 16 residues. The V gene end was trimmed by 4 bases and the J gene end by 4 bases; junction bases not matched to a gene: 7. Germline V gene lookup returns CDR1 SGHVS and CDR2 FNYEAQ. The CDR3 DNA is TGTGCCAGCAGCTCGACTAGCGGGGGAATGGCAGAGACCCAGTACTTC. Its protein is CASSSTSGGMAETQYF.

This clonotype was seen more than once but under ten times. V gene TRBV11-2 combines with J gene TRBJ1-1; 8 nucleotides match TRBD1. In germline, CDR1 is SGHAT, CDR2 FQNNGV. This CDR3 has 15 amino acids. V dropped 2 bases and J dropped 0; count of bases not matched to a gene: 2. The CDR3 is CASSLWGQVNTEAFF. CDR3 in DNA: TGTGCCAGCAGCTTATGGGGACAGGTGAACACTGAAGCTTTCTTT.

The rearrangement links TRBV19 to TRBJ1-3; 8 bases agree with TRBD1. Trimming removed 5 bases from V and 2 bases from J; junction bases left unmatched: 8. The CDR3 is made up of 16 amino acids. The V gene's germline CDR1 is LNHDA and CDR2 SQIVND (reference sequence). The CDR3 DNA follows: TGTGCCAGTAGTCCCGAGCCGACAGGGGCTGGAAACACCATATATTTT. Its translation is CASSPEPTGAGNTIYF.

The CDR3, as DNA: TGTGCCAGCAGTGCTGTACGTCTAGCAGGTTCCTACGAGCAGTACTTC. Protein product: CASSAVRLAGSYEQYF. The chain couples TRBV6-1 to TRBJ2-7; TRBD2 might be the D (5 bases). The CDR3 totals 16 residues. Germline V gene data show CDR1 as MNHNS and CDR2 as SASEGT. V dropped 4 bases and J dropped 1 base, with 17 bases sitting between them.

This clonotype was picked up many times. The J gene is TRBJ2-2, the V gene TRBV7-2; D is ambiguous. The germline V gene encodes CDR1 SGHTA and CDR2 FQGNSA. Trimming took off 4 bases at V and 2 bases at J, with 5 bases between the two ends. The CDR3 sequence is 13 residues long. The CDR3 coding sequence is TGTGCCAGCAGCTCCATAAACACCGGGGAGCTGTTTTTT. Its translation is CASSSINTGELFF.

The chain combines TRBV30 with TRBJ2-7, with D perhaps TRBD1 or TRBD2 (5 bases each). The CDR3 sequence is 15 residues long. The V gene's germline CDR1 is GTSNPN and CDR2 SVGIG (reference sequence). Trimming stripped 0 bases from V and 2 bases from J, with 14 bases between. DNA for the CDR3: TGTGCCTGGAGTGTTGGCCGGGACCGAACCTACGAGCAGTACTTC. Translated: CAWSVGRDRTYEQYF.

The sample holds one count of this clonotype. Just one base apart from a much larger clone, this may be a read error. The chain employs TRBV20-1 and TRBJ2-3; 8 bases align to TRBD2. Germline V gene lookup returns CDR1 DFQATT and CDR2 SNEGSKA (reference sequence). The CDR3 runs to 14 residues. The CDR3 DNA follows: TGCAGTGCTGTTAGCGGGGCCCGGGGAGATACGCAGTCTTTT. It specifies CSAVSGARGDTQSF.

The chain carries TRBV11-2 and TRBJ1-2, with TRBD1 matching over 11 bases. The CDR3 runs to 14 residues. Trimming cost V 5 bases and J 2 bases; bases outside gene matches: 1. The germline gives CDR1 SGHAT, CDR2 FQNNGV. CDR3 amino acids: CASSRTGGNYGYTF. The DNA for the CDR3 is TGTGCCAGCAGCAGGACAGGGGGCAACTATGGCTACACCTTC. The full variable domain, its missing parts supplied by reference TRBV11-2 and TRBJ1-2, is EAGVAQSPRYKIIEKRQSVAFWCNPISGHATLYWYQQILGQGPKLLIQFQNNGVVDDSQLPKDRFSAERLKGVDSTLKIQPAKLEDSAVYLCASSRTGGNYGYTFGSGTRLTVV.

This clonotype was seen repeatedly, ten times or more. This chain uses TRBV12-3 or TRBV12-4 with TRBJ1-4; tentative D call: TRBD1 (6 bases). V lost 5 bases to trimming and J lost 4 bases, with 11 bases between them. The CDR3 is 14 amino acids. The CDR3 nucleotides are TGTGCCAGCAGTCCAGGACAGCTTAATGAAAAACTGTTTTTT. Translating gives CASSPGQLNEKLFF.

This clonotype appeared many times. This rearrangement joins TRBV3-1 to TRBJ2-1; the match to TRBD2 covers 11 bases. This CDR3 region has 17 residues. V shed 1 base and J 7 bases; nucleotides not matched to a gene: 9. Germline V CDR1 and CDR2: LGHDT, YNNKEL (reference sequence). CDR3 amino acids: CASSQGPSGGRKNEQFF. DNA for the CDR3: TGTGCCAGCAGCCAAGGCCCTAGCGGGGGGCGGAAGAATGAGCAGTTCTTC.

This clonotype was recorded at least ten times. The V gene is TRBV29-1, the J gene TRBJ1-5, with 9 bases that match TRBD1. J gave up 4 bases and V 7 bases, and 5 bases lay outside the gene matches. This CDR3 is 13 amino acids long. The germline gives CDR1 SQVTM, CDR2 ANQGSEA. CDR3 nucleotide sequence: TGCAGCGGGGGACAGGGACCTAATCAGCCCCAGCATTTT. It translates to CSGGQGPNQPQHF.

This clonotype was detected a few times. This chain uses TRBV7-2 with TRBJ1-1, with D possibly being TRBD1 (5 bases). Germline values: CDR1 SGHTA, CDR2 FQGNSA. The CDR3 covers 16 residues. Trimming took off 1 base at V and 4 bases at J, with 16 bases between the two ends. The CDR3: CASSLEGIGHRTEAFF. The CDR3 DNA is TGTGCCAGCAGCTTAGAGGGGATTGGCCACCGCACTGAAGCTTTCTTT.

The V call is TRBV5-1, the J call TRBJ1-2; 9 bases are shared with TRBD1. The V gene's germline CDR1 is SGHRS and CDR2 YFSETQ. J gave up 1 base and V 3 bases, and 4 bases lay outside the gene matches. The CDR3 loop spans 15 amino acids. CDR3 sequence (DNA): TGCGCCAGCAGCTATACAGGGGGCATTAACTATGGCTACACCTTC. Protein product: CASSYTGGINYGYTF.

The chain recombines TRBV5-6 with TRBJ2-7, with D possibly being TRBD1 (6 bases). Trimming shortened V by 5 bases and J by 3 bases, and 27 bases separated the two germline ends. Germline CDR1 SGHDT, CDR2 YYEEEE. This CDR3 is built from 18 residues. As DNA, the CDR3 is TGTGCCAGCAGTTATGACCCCGGGACACCGGTATATCGCTACGAGCAGTACTTC. Amino acid sequence: CASSYDPGTPVYRYEQYF. The full variable domain, in which reference TRBV5-6 and TRBJ2-7 provide the parts outside the CDR3, is DAGVTQSPTHLIKTRGQQVTLRCSPKSGHDTVSWYQQALGQGPQFIFQYYEEEERQRGNFPDRFSGHQFPNYSSELNVNALLLGDSALYLCASSYDPGTPVYRYEQYFGPGTRLTVT.

The rearrangement uses TRBV7-2 and TRBJ2-3; D remains ambiguous. The V end was cut by 3 bases, the J end by 2 bases, with 9 bases between. The CDR3 is 14 residues long. Germline V lookup: CDR1 SGHTA, CDR2 FQGNSA. CDR3 amino acids: CASSLMGNTDTQYF. The CDR3 nucleotides are TGTGCCAGCAGCTTGATGGGAAACACAGATACGCAGTATTTT.

This clonotype was detected many times. Here the CDR3 reads CASSLAGQGNEKLFF. The DNA for the CDR3 is TGCGCCAGCAGCTTGGCGGGACAGGGAAATGAAAAACTGTTTTTT. The J gene is TRBJ1-4, the V gene TRBV5-1; 9 positions match TRBD1. With 0 bases clipped from V and 5 bases from J, the junction kept 2 bases outside the gene matches. The CDR3 totals 15 residues. Germline lookup yields CDR1 SGHRS and CDR2 YFSETQ.